Presented here are 30 T cell receptor beta chains from one specimen sequenced in a study of T cell responses to AZD1222 COVID-19 vaccine. Some clones are missing from TCRdb's copy, which holds only in-frame ones; the method was immunoSEQ multiplex PCR. The sample carries approximately 140,000 clones, roughly 92% recorded once. The source material was peripheral blood, sampled 28 days after the second AZD1222 dose. Receptors were obtained from an adult who received the AZD1222 COVID-19 vaccine.

J is TRBJ1-1 and V is TRBV10-3; D possibly corresponds to TRBD1 (6 bases). The germline CDR1 and CDR2 sequences are ENHRY and SYGVKD. V gave up 6 bases and J gave up 6 bases, with 8 bases separating them. The CDR3 spans 11 residues. The CDR3 DNA sequence: TGTGCCATCAGGCAGGGGTCTGAAGCTTTCTTT. It specifies CAIRQGSEAFF.

The V gene is TRBV5-8, the J gene TRBJ2-7; 12 positions agree with TRBD1. Germline V CDR1 and CDR2: SGHTS, YDEGEE. The junction had 2 bases not matched to a gene; V was cut back by 4 bases and J by 3 bases. CDR3 length equals 14 residues. CDR3 coding DNA: TGTGCCAGCAGCCGGGACAGGGGGCTCTACGAGCAGTACTTC. Amino acids: CASSRDRGLYEQYF.

The chain links TRBV7-8 to TRBJ2-5; unclear D gene. Trimming stripped 5 bases from V and 5 bases from J, with 15 bases between. The CDR3 spans 14 residues. The germline CDR1 and CDR2 sequences are SGHVS and FQNEAQ. The CDR3 loop reads CASSRDAARETQYF. The CDR3 DNA sequence: TGTGCCAGCAGCCGAGACGCGGCCCGGGAGACCCAGTACTTC. Filled out from reference TRBV7-8 and TRBJ2-5, the complete variable domain reads GAGVSQSPRYKVAKRGQDVALRCDPISGHVSLFWYQQALGQGPEFLTYFQNEAQLDKSGLPSDRFFAERPEGSVSTLKIQRTQQEDSAVYLCASSRDAARETQYFGPGTRLLVL.

The gene calls are TRBV2 and TRBJ1-3; D call uncertain. CDR3 length: 14 amino acids. V shed 4 bases and J shed 2 bases, with 9 bases lying between them. The germline V gene has CDR1 SNHLY and CDR2 FYNNEI. This CDR3 reads CASSGSRTGNTIYF. CDR3 coding DNA: TGTGCCAGCAGTGGATCAAGGACTGGAAACACCATATATTTT.

The chain joins TRBV7-9 to TRBJ1-2, with D possibly being TRBD1 (5 bases). This CDR3 contains 17 residues. Germline V gene data show CDR1 as SEHNR and CDR2 as FQNEAQ (reference sequence). The germline V and J ends were trimmed by 4 bases and 0 bases, with 18 bases remaining between them. CDR3 sequence (DNA): TGTGCCAGCAGCTCGTCAGGACTATGGGGCACTAACTATGGCTACACCTTC. As protein: CASSSSGLWGTNYGYTF.

The chain recombines TRBV28 with TRBJ2-2; tentatively, D is TRBD2 (6 bases). Trimming left V 2 bases short and J 4 bases short, with 8 bases between. CDR1 MDHEN and CDR2 SYDVKM come from the germline V gene. The CDR3 covers 14 residues. CDR3 sequence (DNA): TGTGCCAGCAGTTTAGCGGGAATCACCGGGGAGCTGTTTTTT. Translation gives CASSLAGITGELFF.

V and J are TRBV29-1 and TRBJ2-7; D not certain. The V gene lost 4 bases and the J gene lost 3 bases, with 7 bases spanning the gap. The CDR3 consists of 11 residues. Germline assignment: CDR1 SQVTM and CDR2 ANQGSEA. CDR3 region: CSVVWGYEQYF. DNA for the CDR3: TGCAGCGTTGTGTGGGGCTACGAGCAGTACTTC.

The genes are TRBV11-3 and TRBJ2-7; D remains unclear. Looked up from germline, CDR1 is SGHNT and CDR2 is YENEEA. The CDR3 extends over 14 amino acids. Trimming pared 5 bases from V and 5 bases from J, leaving 16 bases between. This CDR3 is CASSPRDLGNEQYF. In DNA form, the CDR3 reads TGTGCCAGCAGCCCTCGCGACCTGGGCAACGAGCAGTACTTC.

The chain uses TRBV12-3 or TRBV12-4 and TRBJ1-1, with D unclear. Trimming shortened V by 5 bases and J by 2 bases, and 9 bases separated the two germline ends. CDR3 length equals 13 residues. The CDR3 nucleotides are TGTGCCAGCAGTCTCGCGTCCAACACTGAAGCTTTCTTT. Residues: CASSLASNTEAFF.

The chain has TRBV7-4 and TRBJ2-1, with D hard to call. With 7 bases removed from V and 3 bases from J, the gap between germline ends came to 7 bases. CDR1 is SGHVT, CDR2 SQSDAQ, per germline. The CDR3 is made up of 12 amino acids. The CDR3 loop reads CASNAGYNEQFF. In DNA, the CDR3 is TGTGCCAGCAACGCAGGCTACAATGAGCAGTTCTTC.

This clone was seen just once. V is TRBV11-2 and J is TRBJ2-3; TRBD2 is a possible D gene (5 bases). Trimming shortened V by 2 bases and J by 4 bases, and 16 bases separated the two germline ends. The germline gives CDR1 SGHAT, CDR2 FQNNGV. CDR3 length: 16 amino acids. The CDR3 here is CASSLRGRTVSDTQYF. The CDR3 DNA reads TGTGCCAGCAGCTTACGGGGTCGGACTGTATCAGATACGCAGTATTTT.

This clone was observed a single time. The chain has TRBV7-3 and TRBJ1-6; D is unclear. The V gene lost 3 bases and the J gene lost 7 bases, with 4 bases spanning the gap. The length of the CDR3 is 12 residues. Germline V gene sequence: CDR1 SGHTA, CDR2 FQGTGA. This chain's CDR3 is CASSFMNSPLHF. The CDR3 DNA reads as TGTGCCAGCAGCTTCATGAATTCACCCCTCCACTTT.

The V gene is TRBV14, the J gene TRBJ1-2; perhaps TRBD1 as D (6 bases). The CDR3 spans 14 residues. V was shortened by 4 bases and J by 8 bases, with 17 bases between the two germline ends. Germline lookup yields CDR1 SGHDN and CDR2 FVKESK. The CDR3 is CASSPGHTPRGYTF. The DNA of the CDR3 is TGTGCCAGCAGCCCGGGACATACGCCGAGAGGCTACACCTTC.

V and J are TRBV7-3 and TRBJ2-3; 9 bases align to TRBD2. Germline V gives CDR1 SGHTA, CDR2 FQGTGA. V dropped 5 bases and J dropped 5; count of bases not matched to a gene: 5. The CDR3 consists of 14 residues. CDR3 coding DNA: TGTGCCAGCAGCGAAGCGGGGGGAATAGATACGCAGTATTTT. This sequence encodes CASSEAGGIDTQYF.

The chain has TRBV30 and TRBJ1-5; D is undetermined. The germline CDR1 and CDR2 sequences are GTSNPN and SVGIG (reference sequence). Trimming shortened V by 1 base and J by 6 bases, and 10 bases separated the two germline ends. This CDR3 contains 13 residues. The CDR3, as DNA: TGTGCCTGGAGTGCGGGGAAAGGTCAGCCCCAGCATTTT. As protein: CAWSAGKGQPQHF.

The chain combines TRBV11-3 with TRBJ2-5; no clear D gene. The CDR3 covers 14 residues. Germline-derived CDR1 and CDR2 are SGHNT and YENEEA. Trimming cost V 5 bases and J 2 bases, with 12 bases left between them. The CDR3 spells CASSLRLVQETQYF. CDR3 nucleotides: TGTGCCAGCAGCCTCCGACTGGTACAAGAGACCCAGTACTTC.

The chain carries TRBV28 and TRBJ1-2, with D unclear. Trimming pared 5 bases from V and 4 bases from J, leaving 8 bases between. Germline V gene sequence: CDR1 MDHEN, CDR2 SYDVKM. The CDR3 has 12 amino acids. The CDR3: CASSSVLYGYTF. The CDR3 nucleotides read TGTGCCAGCAGTAGCGTCCTCTATGGCTACACCTTC.

With respect to this clone: Additional DNA sequences in this sample encode the identical CDR3. V and J are TRBV7-9 and TRBJ2-7; D ambiguous. The CDR3 totals 11 residues. The V gene's germline CDR1 is SEHNR and CDR2 FQNEAQ (reference sequence). V lost 4 bases and J 2 bases, leaving 3 bases between the germline ends. This CDR3 is CASSSPYEQYF. The CDR3 coding sequence is TGTGCCAGCAGCTCGCCCTACGAGCAGTACTTC.

This clone was seen more than once but under ten times. The J gene is TRBJ2-7, the V gene TRBV25-1; no definite D call. The CDR3 totals 13 residues. CDR1 MGHDK and CDR2 SYGVNS come from the germline V gene. The germline V and J ends were trimmed by 2 bases and 3 bases, with 8 bases remaining between them. This chain's CDR3 is CASSEGSRYEQYF. DNA for the CDR3: TGTGCCAGCAGTGAAGGTTCCCGCTACGAGCAGTACTTC.

This clone was observed a few times. This chain links TRBV7-2 with TRBJ2-3; the D is unclear. The CDR3 has 12 amino acids. Germline V gene lookup returns CDR1 SGHTA and CDR2 FQGNSA. Deletions cut 0 bases from V and 2 bases from J, with 0 bases between. The CDR3 sequence: CASSLATDTQYF. CDR3 nucleotide sequence: TGTGCCAGCAGCTTAGCCACAGATACGCAGTATTTT.

J is TRBJ2-7 and V is TRBV30; 7 bases are shared with TRBD2. J lost 5 bases, V lost 0 bases, and 4 bases had no gene match. Germline V lookup: CDR1 GTSNPN, CDR2 SVGIG (reference sequence). CDR3 length equals 13 residues. CDR3: CAWSVAGFNEQYF. The DNA of the CDR3 is TGTGCCTGGAGTGTAGCGGGGTTCAACGAGCAGTACTTC.

This chain uses TRBV11-3 with TRBJ1-1; D uncertain. The V gene lost 3 bases and the J gene lost 1 base, with 9 bases spanning the gap. CDR1 SGHNT and CDR2 YENEEA come from the germline V gene. This CDR3 spans 14 amino acids. The CDR3 DNA follows: TGTGCCAGCAGCTTGAACAGTAAGAACACTGAAGCTTTCTTT. This encodes CASSLNSKNTEAFF.

The chain joins TRBV18 to TRBJ1-4, with D possibly matching TRBD1 (6 bases). CDR3 length equals 17 residues. Germline values: CDR1 KGHSH, CDR2 LQKENI. Between the trimmed V and J ends, which lost 3 bases and 3 bases, there was a span of 17 bases. This chain's CDR3 is CASSPSSGVSANEKLFF. The CDR3, as DNA: TGTGCCAGCTCACCTAGTTCAGGGGTCTCGGCTAATGAAAAACTGTTTTTT.

The chain uses TRBV5-1 and TRBJ1-1, with D perhaps matching TRBD1 (5 bases). In germline, CDR1 is SGHRS, CDR2 YFSETQ. This CDR3 contains 14 residues. The V gene lost 5 bases and the J gene lost 7 bases, with 18 bases spanning the gap. Here the CDR3 reads CASRARGEGIEAFF. The DNA of the CDR3 is TGCGCCAGCAGGGCTCGAGGGGAAGGGATTGAAGCTTTCTTT.

This chain joins TRBV11-3 and TRBJ2-1, with 8 bases aligning to TRBD1. This CDR3 contains 15 residues. Germline CDR1 is SGHNT and CDR2 is YENEEA. Trimming at V came to 2 bases and at J to 5 bases, leaving 5 bases not matched to a gene. The CDR3 nucleotides read TGTGCCAGCAGCTTACTCAGGGGGCGAGACAATGAGCAGTTCTTC. Protein: CASSLLRGRDNEQFF.

The gene calls are TRBV30 and TRBJ1-2; D perhaps matches TRBD1 (6 bases). The CDR3 length is 13 residues. Germline values: CDR1 GTSNPN, CDR2 SVGIG (reference sequence). The V end was cut by 0 bases, the J end by 7 bases, with 12 bases between. CDR3 nucleotide sequence: TGTGCCTGGAGTGTAAGCGGGGGCTCTGGCTACACCTTC. Protein product: CAWSVSGGSGYTF.

The genes are TRBV12-3 or TRBV12-4 and TRBJ1-2, with D possibly matching TRBD1 (6 bases). The CDR3 runs 13 residues. V was shortened by 3 bases and J by 5 bases, with 10 bases between the two germline ends. CDR3 sequence (DNA): TGTGCCAGCAGTTTCGGACAGACATATGGCTACACCTTC. Translation: CASSFGQTYGYTF.

This clone was seen more than once but under ten times. The chain joins TRBV30 to TRBJ1-1; no firm D call. With 3 bases removed from V and 7 bases from J, the gap between germline ends came to 12 bases. The CDR3 consists of 12 residues. In germline, CDR1 is GTSNPN, CDR2 SVGIG (reference sequence). CDR3 protein: CAWSATKVEAFF. The CDR3 DNA reads as TGTGCCTGGAGCGCAACAAAAGTTGAAGCTTTCTTT.

The rearrangement uses TRBV9 and TRBJ2-1; D possibly corresponds to TRBD1 (5 bases). CDR1 SGDLS and CDR2 YYNGEE come from the germline V gene. The CDR3 consists of 17 residues. Trimming removed 4 bases from V and 8 bases from J, with 25 bases in between. In nucleotides, the CDR3 is TGTGCCAGCAGCACTTCCGGTGGACGGACATTCAGGGATGAGCAGTTCTTC. Its protein is CASSTSGGRTFRDEQFF.

In nucleotides, the CDR3 is TGTGCCAGCAGCTTAGCGGCCGCCACAGATACGCAGTATTTT. Translation gives CASSLAAATDTQYF. V usage is TRBV7-2 and J usage is TRBJ2-3, with D hard to call. The germline V and J ends were trimmed by 0 bases and 2 bases, with 6 bases remaining between them. From germline, CDR1 is SGHTA and CDR2 FQGNSA. The CDR3 contains 14 residues.